One T cell receptor (beta chain) is described in this entry. This entry comes from a study of OX40 agonist ivuxolimab in advanced cancers. The CDR3 has 16 residues. TCRdb's table, derived via immunoSEQ multiplex PCR, lists solely in-frame clones and lacks some. This sample has about 65,000 clones, with around nine tenths found just once. Sequencing used CD4+ or CD8+ T cells sorted from blood, obtained in a trial of the OX40 agonist ivuxolimab. The receptor was derived from an adult with an advanced solid tumor such as melanoma, head and neck, liver or kidney cancer. The V and J genes are TRBV12-1 and TRBJ2-5; no check of the table's D call, TRBD2, against the DNA was made. TRBV12-1 is given as a pseudogene. CDR3 DNA: TGTGCCAGCAGCTTCGCCGGGACTAGCGAAAAAGAGACCCAGTACTTC. It codes for CASSFAGTSEKETQYF.